These 23 T cell receptor beta chains were sequenced from one sample in a study of OX40 agonist ivuxolimab in advanced cancers. The data were produced by immunoSEQ multiplex PCR, yet TCRdb's version contains in-frame clones alone and is incomplete. This sample yields tens of thousands of clones, of which roughly 86% are seen a single time; around 16% belongs to the top ten. The specimen was CD4+ or CD8+ T cells sorted from blood, collected in a trial of the OX40 agonist ivuxolimab. The origin of the receptors is an adult with an advanced solid tumor such as melanoma, head and neck, liver or kidney cancer.

The V and J genes are TRBV7-9 and TRBJ1-6; D unclear. The CDR3 sequence is 13 residues long. The V gene's germline CDR1 is SEHNR and CDR2 FQNEAQ (reference sequence). V lost 7 bases and J lost 0, with 4 bases in between. In DNA form, the CDR3 reads TGTGCCAGCACTAGCTCCTATAATTCACCCCTCCACTTT. It is translated as CASTSSYNSPLHF.

The gene calls are TRBV6-1 and TRBJ1-5, with D unresolved. V lost 2 bases and J lost 5, with 10 bases in between. Germline V gene sequence: CDR1 MNHNS, CDR2 SASEGT. There are 14 residues in the CDR3. This chain's CDR3 is CASSEWQIDQPQHF. The CDR3 DNA is TGTGCCAGCAGTGAATGGCAGATTGATCAGCCCCAGCATTTT.

The V gene is TRBV7-3, the J gene TRBJ2-1; 7 nucleotides line up with TRBD1. The CDR3 contains 13 residues. In germline, CDR1 is SGHTA, CDR2 FQGTGA. V lost 5 bases to trimming and J lost 7 bases; unmatched junction nucleotides: 5. CDR3 nucleotide sequence: TGTGCCAGCAGCCTGACAGGGCAAAATGAGCAGTTCTTC. Its protein is CASSLTGQNEQFF. The full variable domain, its missing parts supplied by reference TRBV7-3 and TRBJ2-1, is GAGVSQTPSNKVTEKGKYVELRCDPISGHTALYWYRQSLGQGPEFLIYFQGTGAADDSGLPNDRFFAVRPEGSVSTLKIQRTERGDSAVYLCASSLTGQNEQFFGPGTRLTVL.

This sequence joins TRBV7-9 and TRBJ2-1; the D gene is possibly TRBD1 (7 bases). V lost 7 bases to trimming and J lost 5 bases, with 15 bases between them. The CDR3 extends over 14 amino acids. In germline, CDR1 is SEHNR, CDR2 FQNEAQ (reference sequence). This CDR3 reads CASTWGDSHNEQFF. The CDR3 DNA sequence: TGTGCCAGCACCTGGGGGGACAGTCACAATGAGCAGTTCTTC.

This chain links TRBV2 with TRBJ2-3, with TRBD1 matching 8 bases. The CDR3 runs 15 residues. V lost 0 bases to trimming and J lost 9 bases; unmatched junction nucleotides: 8. Germline CDR1 reads SNHLY; CDR2 reads FYNNEI. The CDR3: CASSEALRTGRTQYF. The CDR3 nucleotides are TGTGCCAGCAGTGAAGCGCTTAGGACAGGGAGAACGCAGTATTTT.

V usage is TRBV7-9 and J usage is TRBJ2-7; tentative D call: TRBD2 (6 bases). The CDR3 consists of 16 residues. Trimming stripped 1 base from V and 0 bases from J, with 13 bases between. CDR1 and CDR2 from the germline V gene are SEHNR and FQNEAQ (reference sequence). The chain's CDR3 is CASSLEEGSLSYEQYF. DNA for the CDR3: TGTGCCAGCAGCTTAGAGGAGGGGTCCCTCTCCTACGAGCAGTACTTC.

The chain combines TRBV7-9 with TRBJ2-5, with 8 bases identical to TRBD1. The CDR3 is made up of 15 amino acids. The germline CDR1 and CDR2 sequences are SEHNR and FQNEAQ (reference sequence). Unmatched junction bases numbered 4, after V lost 3 bases and J lost 1 base. CDR3 sequence reads: CASSFSDRGQETQYF. The CDR3 DNA sequence: TGTGCCAGCAGCTTTTCTGACAGGGGCCAAGAGACCCAGTACTTC.

In its sample, this clone was seen a few times. The rearrangement joins TRBV21-1 to TRBJ1-1; the DNA was not compared with TRBD1, the D call given in the table. TRBV21-1 has pseudogene status. The CDR3 is made up of 15 amino acids. The chain's CDR3 is CASSTGQGRNTEAFF. For the CDR3, the DNA is TGTGCCAGCAGCACGGGACAGGGACGGAACACTGAAGCTTTCTTT.

The chain carries TRBV15 and TRBJ1-2; a weak D match, TRBD1 (6 bases). This CDR3 spans 16 amino acids. Trimming stripped 4 bases from V and 6 bases from J, with 21 bases between. CDR1 LNHNV and CDR2 YYDKDF come from the germline V gene (reference sequence). The CDR3 DNA reads TGTGCCACCAGCACGGCCGGGATCCCAAGGGGGGATGGCTACACCTTC. This translates into CATSTAGIPRGDGYTF.

This chain uses TRBV4-2 with TRBJ2-1, with D hard to call. Deletions cut 0 bases from V and 5 bases from J, with 8 bases between. The length of the CDR3 is 14 residues. Per germline, CDR1 LGHNA and CDR2 YNFKEQ. CDR3 in DNA: TGTGCCAGCAGCCAAGATGGCCGGGACAATGAGCAGTTCTTC. It yields the protein CASSQDGRDNEQFF.

This chain links TRBV5-1 with TRBJ2-7; weak D call: TRBD1 (6 bases). This CDR3 region has 15 residues. CDR1 and CDR2 (germline): SGHRS, YFSETQ. Trimming pared 2 bases from V and 2 bases from J, leaving 14 bases between. DNA of the CDR3: TGCGCCAGCAGCTTAGGCTGGGACACCACCTACGAGCAGTACTTC. Translating gives CASSLGWDTTYEQYF. Based on the CDR3 plus reference TRBV5-1 and TRBJ2-7, the full variable domain is KAGVTQTPRYLIKTRGQQVTLSCSPISGHRSVSWYQQTPGQGLQFLFEYFSETQRNKGNFPGRFSGRQFSNSRSEMNVSTLELGDSALYLCASSLGWDTTYEQYFGPGTRLTVT.

This clone was seen once. The rearrangement uses TRBV10-2 and TRBJ2-5; 7 bases are a match to TRBD1. The J segment lost 6 bases and the V segment lost 5 bases, leaving 9 bases of the junction unmatched. CDR1 is WSHSY, CDR2 SAAADI, per germline. The CDR3 spans 14 residues. The chain's CDR3 is CASSIRDSEKTQYF. CDR3 in DNA: TGCGCCAGCAGTATACGGGACAGCGAGAAGACCCAGTACTTC.

The chain employs TRBV19 and TRBJ1-2; 9 positions agree with TRBD1. The CDR3 contains 13 residues. With 9 bases clipped from V and 8 bases from J, the junction kept 10 bases outside the gene matches. Per the germline V gene, CDR1 is LNHDA and CDR2 is SQIVND (reference sequence). CDR3 in amino acids: CASGDRVGLGYTF. For the CDR3, the DNA is TGTGCCAGCGGGGACAGGGTTGGGTTGGGCTACACCTTC.

This clone showed up just once. CDR3 coding DNA: TGTGCCTGGAGTGGAGGTAGGGGAGAGCAGTTCTTC. It specifies CAWSGGRGEQFF. This chain links TRBV30 with TRBJ2-1, with a weak D call TRBD1 (5 bases). This CDR3 spans 12 amino acids. Germline V gene lookup returns CDR1 GTSNPN and CDR2 SVGIG (reference sequence). V was trimmed by 1 base and J by 10 bases, leaving 11 bases between them.

This clone was seen once. The V and J genes are TRBV4-2 and TRBJ1-1; 9 nucleotides line up with TRBD1. This CDR3 has 16 amino acids. Trimming cost V 4 bases and J 0 bases; bases outside gene matches: 6. In germline, CDR1 is LGHNA, CDR2 YNFKEQ. The CDR3 protein is CASSPATGGLNTEAFF. The CDR3 bases are TGTGCCAGCAGCCCAGCTACAGGGGGCTTGAACACTGAAGCTTTCTTT.

CDR3 coding DNA: TGTGCCAGCAGCTCACCGAGGGAGGGGAGCACTGAAGCTTTCTTT. Amino acid sequence: CASSSPREGSTEAFF. The rearrangement joins TRBV7-2 to TRBJ1-1; a weak D match, TRBD1 (5 bases). Trimming removed 4 bases from V and 4 bases from J, with 16 bases in between. This CDR3 is 15 amino acids long. Germline V gene lookup returns CDR1 SGHTA and CDR2 FQGNSA.

The chain links TRBV5-1 to TRBJ1-5, with TRBD1 as a possible D gene (6 bases). With 0 bases removed from V and 6 bases from J, the gap between germline ends came to 10 bases. Germline-derived CDR1 and CDR2 are SGHRS and YFSETQ. The CDR3 runs to 14 residues. The CDR3 region is CASSLEGGIQPQHF. CDR3 DNA: TGCGCCAGCAGCTTGGAGGGGGGCATTCAGCCCCAGCATTTT.

Turning to this clone: This sample also contains other DNA sequences that code for the same CDR3. The genes are TRBV6-5 and TRBJ1-1; D call uncertain. The CDR3 loop spans 12 amino acids. Germline loops: CDR1 MNHEY, CDR2 SVGAGI. V lost 6 bases to trimming and J lost 1 base, with 6 bases between them. CDR3 region: CASSPSNTEAFF. The CDR3 DNA follows: TGTGCCAGCAGCCCCTCGAACACTGAAGCTTTCTTT.

The rearrangement joins TRBV10-3 to TRBJ2-3; TRBD2 matches 10 bases. From germline, CDR1 is ENHRY and CDR2 SYGVKD. The CDR3 is made up of 18 amino acids. Trimming cost V 3 bases and J 2 bases; bases outside gene matches: 11. As DNA, the CDR3 is TGTGCCATCAGTGACCTACAGCGGGGGGGCTTCGACACAGATACGCAGTATTTT. This sequence encodes CAISDLQRGGFDTDTQYF.

The chain couples TRBV4-3 to TRBJ2-4; 12 nucleotides match TRBD2. Germline V gene sequence: CDR1 LGHNA, CDR2 YSLEER. This CDR3 is built from 17 residues. J lost 9 bases, V lost 0 bases, and 9 bases had no gene match. The CDR3 DNA is TGCGCCAGCAGCCAAGACACGTCTAGCGGGGGGGCGGGCATTCAGTACTTC. Amino acids: CASSQDTSSGGAGIQYF.

CDR3 sequence: CAISESDRGLIEAFF. As DNA, the CDR3 is TGTGCCATCAGTGAGTCGGACAGGGGGCTTATTGAAGCTTTCTTT. This sequence joins TRBV10-3 and TRBJ1-1, with 11 bases lining up with TRBD1. This CDR3 is 15 amino acids long. The trim removed 0 bases at V and 7 bases at J, leaving 4 bases unmatched. Germline CDR1 reads ENHRY; CDR2 reads SYGVKD.

The J gene is TRBJ1-2, the V gene TRBV5-6; D is ambiguous. Trimming shortened V by 4 bases and J by 1 base, and 11 bases separated the two germline ends. In germline, CDR1 is SGHDT, CDR2 YYEEEE. The CDR3 is 14 residues long. The CDR3 here is CASSDPGYNYGYTF. CDR3 nucleotide sequence: TGTGCCAGCAGCGACCCAGGCTATAACTATGGCTACACCTTC.

The V gene is TRBV4-3, the J gene TRBJ2-1, with 10 positions matching TRBD1. V trimming: 4 bases; J trimming: 7 bases; junction bases outside the gene matches: 10. The V gene's germline CDR1 is LGHNA and CDR2 YSLEER. The CDR3 covers 16 residues. The CDR3 bases are TGCGCCAGCAGCCCTCGATTGGACAGGGGGTTGAATGAGCAGTTCTTC. Protein: CASSPRLDRGLNEQFF.